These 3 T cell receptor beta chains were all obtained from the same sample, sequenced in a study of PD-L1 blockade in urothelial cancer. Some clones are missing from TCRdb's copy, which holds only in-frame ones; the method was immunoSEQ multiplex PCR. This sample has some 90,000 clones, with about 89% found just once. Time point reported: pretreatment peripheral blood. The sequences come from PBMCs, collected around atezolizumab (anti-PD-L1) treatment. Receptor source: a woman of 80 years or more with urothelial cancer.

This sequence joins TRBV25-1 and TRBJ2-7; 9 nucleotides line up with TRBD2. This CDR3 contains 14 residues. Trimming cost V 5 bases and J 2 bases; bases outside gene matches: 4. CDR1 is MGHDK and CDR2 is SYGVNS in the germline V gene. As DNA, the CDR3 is TGTGCCAGCAGTAGACTAGCGGTAGCCTACGAGCAGTACTTC. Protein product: CASSRLAVAYEQYF.

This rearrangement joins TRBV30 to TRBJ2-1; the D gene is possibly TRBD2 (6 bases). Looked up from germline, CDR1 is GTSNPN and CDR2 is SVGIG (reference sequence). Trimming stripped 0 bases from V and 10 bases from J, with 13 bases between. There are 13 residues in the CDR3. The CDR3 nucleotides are TGTGCCTGGAGTGTACTAGCCCCGGGGGAGCAGTTCTTC. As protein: CAWSVLAPGEQFF.

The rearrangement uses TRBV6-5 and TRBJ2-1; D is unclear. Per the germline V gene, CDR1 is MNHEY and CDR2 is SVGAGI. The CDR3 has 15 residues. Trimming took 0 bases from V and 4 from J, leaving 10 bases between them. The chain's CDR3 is CASSYSPGSYNEQFF. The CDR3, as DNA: TGTGCCAGCAGTTACTCCCCCGGGTCTTACAATGAGCAGTTCTTC.